One sample yielded the 30 T cell receptor beta chains listed below, sequenced in a study of CD8+ T cells in alopecia areata. TCR sequencing used cDNA made by reverse transcription of extracted RNA. The method was immunoSEQ multiplex PCR; TCRdb's version includes in-frame clones alone and lacks a portion of them. The table includes over 150,000 clones, roughly 60% detected once. The sequencing here drew on CD4+ T cells sorted from blood, taken at week 0. The receptor source for this set is a human donor with alopecia areata.

CDR3 DNA: TGTGCCACTAGCGGGGGGGCACCAGATACGCAGTATTTT. This codes for CATSGGAPDTQYF. J is TRBJ2-3 and V is TRBV10-3; 12 positions agree with TRBD2. Unmatched junction bases numbered 3, after V lost 10 bases and J lost 4 bases. This CDR3 contains 13 residues. The germline V gene encodes CDR1 ENHRY and CDR2 SYGVKD.

V gene TRBV6-5 combines with J gene TRBJ1-2; tentative D call: TRBD1 (6 bases). V lost 0 bases and J 8 bases, leaving 13 bases between the germline ends. Germline assignment: CDR1 MNHEY and CDR2 SVGAGI. This CDR3 contains 14 residues. DNA for the CDR3: TGTGCCAGCAGTTACTCTCCTTACAGGGAAGGCTACACCTTC. Encoded protein: CASSYSPYREGYTF.

The CDR3 region has the DNA TGTGCCAGTAGCACCAGGACAGGGTATGCCGGGGCCAACGTCCTGACTTTC. Translating it yields CASSTRTGYAGANVLTF. The chain combines TRBV19 with TRBJ2-6; 8 bases are shared with TRBD1. V shed 6 bases, J shed 4 bases, and the junction held 11 bases outside the gene matches. The CDR3 extends over 17 amino acids. Germline assignment: CDR1 LNHDA and CDR2 SQIVND (reference sequence).

This rearrangement joins TRBV4-3 to TRBJ1-5, with a possible D match to TRBD1 (5 bases). CDR3 length: 15 residues. Germline assignment: CDR1 LGHNA and CDR2 YSLEER. The V and J ends lost 1 base and 6 bases respectively, with 13 bases between them. DNA of the CDR3: TGCGCCAGCAGCCAAGTAATCCAGGGCGGTCAGCCCCAGCATTTT. It is translated as CASSQVIQGGQPQHF.

This clone was seen more than once but under ten times. The V call is TRBV7-2, the J call TRBJ1-6, with unresolved D. The ends were cut back, 4 bases at V and 9 bases at J, with 10 bases in the middle. CDR3 length: 13 residues. Germline lookup yields CDR1 SGHTA and CDR2 FQGNSA. Here the CDR3 reads CASSSYTSSPLHF. The DNA of the CDR3 is TGTGCCAGCAGCTCCTATACGAGTTCACCCCTCCACTTT.

This clone was observed a few times. The chain links TRBV30 to TRBJ1-6, with D tentatively TRBD1 (6 bases). Germline CDR1 GTSNPN, CDR2 SVGIG (reference sequence). This CDR3 has 13 amino acids. Trimming left V 2 bases short and J 10 bases short, with 12 bases between. The CDR3: CAWSRGAGSPLHF. The CDR3 nucleotides read TGTGCCTGGAGTCGGGGGGCCGGCTCACCCCTCCACTTT.

This clone was seen a single time. The chain is built from TRBV7-2 and TRBJ1-2, with 9 bases identical to TRBD1. The CDR3 length is 16 residues. The J segment lost 5 bases and the V segment lost 5 bases, leaving 12 bases of the junction unmatched. Germline V lookup: CDR1 SGHTA, CDR2 FQGNSA. The CDR3 sequence: CASSPWTGADGYGYTF. CDR3 sequence (DNA): TGTGCCAGCAGCCCATGGACAGGGGCCGATGGGTATGGCTACACCTTC.

This clone was observed a handful of times. CDR3 in DNA: TGTGCCTGGAGTGGGGCAGATACGCAGTATTTT. It encodes CAWSGADTQYF. V and J are TRBV30 and TRBJ2-3; D is unresolved. The CDR3 is 11 amino acids. CDR1 GTSNPN and CDR2 SVGIG come from the germline V gene (reference sequence). V lost 1 base, J lost 4 bases, and 3 bases lay in between.

The chain employs TRBV29-1 and TRBJ2-3; D may be TRBD2 (5 bases). Trimming took off 2 bases at V and 0 bases at J, with 18 bases between the two ends. The germline V gene has CDR1 SQVTM and CDR2 ANQGSEA. This CDR3 region has 17 residues. The chain's CDR3 is CSVEPSRGSYSTDTQYF. DNA of the CDR3: TGCAGCGTTGAACCATCCCGAGGGAGTTACAGCACAGATACGCAGTATTTT.

This clone is a singleton in its sample. The same CDR3 also results from other DNA sequences found in this sample. The chain links TRBV30 to TRBJ1-5, with D unclear. V gave up 0 bases and J gave up 6 bases, with 9 bases separating them. CDR1 and CDR2 (germline): GTSNPN, SVGIG (reference sequence). This CDR3 has 13 amino acids. The CDR3 spells CAWSVESGQPQHF. In DNA form, the CDR3 reads TGTGCCTGGAGTGTCGAATCAGGTCAGCCCCAGCATTTT.

This clone has at least ten counts. The chain joins TRBV5-6 to TRBJ2-7; D unclear. This CDR3 comprises 16 residues. V lost 5 bases, J lost 2 bases, and 20 bases lay in between. The germline CDR1 and CDR2 sequences are SGHDT and YYEEEE. The CDR3 DNA reads as TGTGCCAGCAGTAGCCGGGTCCCACAGTCCACCTACGAGCAGTACTTC. Amino acids: CASSSRVPQSTYEQYF.

The rearrangement links TRBV7-3 to TRBJ2-2; no firm D call. Germline V CDR1 and CDR2: SGHTA, FQGTGA. V was clipped by 3 bases and J by 2 bases, with 10 bases between them. CDR3 length equals 15 residues. The CDR3 coding sequence is TGTGCCAGCAGCTTGAACTCCGGAAACACCGGGGAGCTGTTTTTT. Translation gives CASSLNSGNTGELFF.

The genes are TRBV2 and TRBJ2-7; D ambiguous. V was trimmed by 7 bases and J by 3 bases, leaving 4 bases between them. Germline CDR1 reads SNHLY; CDR2 reads FYNNEI. The CDR3 is 10 amino acids. In nucleotides, the CDR3 is TGTGCCAGCAAGAACTACGAGCAGTACTTC. Translating it yields CASKNYEQYF.

The rearrangement uses TRBV10-3 and TRBJ2-6; the D call may be TRBD1 or TRBD2 (6 bases each). CDR3 size: 17 residues. The V end lost 8 bases, the J end lost 1 base, and 18 bases lay between the germline ends. Germline values: CDR1 ENHRY, CDR2 SYGVKD. The CDR3 DNA reads TGTGCCATCTCGAGGGGGGCCCTACTTTCTGGGGCCAACGTCCTGACTTTC. Translating it yields CAISRGALLSGANVLTF.

This rearrangement joins TRBV5-1 to TRBJ2-5, with D perhaps given as TRBD1 or TRBD2 (6 bases each). Deletions cut 4 bases from V and 5 bases from J, with 21 bases between. Germline lookup yields CDR1 SGHRS and CDR2 YFSETQ. The CDR3 loop spans 16 amino acids. The CDR3 sequence is CASSPRGTLKVETQYF. CDR3 nucleotides: TGCGCCAGCAGCCCTAGGGGGACTCTGAAGGTGGAGACCCAGTACTTC.

This rearrangement joins TRBV5-1 to TRBJ2-7, with 9 bases lining up with TRBD1. The V gene's germline CDR1 is SGHRS and CDR2 YFSETQ. Trimming at V came to 4 bases and at J to 1 base, leaving 6 bases not matched to a gene. CDR3 size: 15 residues. CDR3 sequence (DNA): TGCGCCAGCAGCCTGGACGGGACAGGGTCCTACGAGCAGTACTTC. This gives the protein CASSLDGTGSYEQYF.

The rearrangement joins TRBV30 to TRBJ1-1; the D is unclear. CDR3 length: 12 residues. V lost 8 bases and J 8 bases, leaving 18 bases between the germline ends. Per the germline V gene, CDR1 is GTSNPN and CDR2 is SVGIG (reference sequence). CDR3: CAASWTGLEAFF. CDR3 nucleotides: TGTGCCGCCAGTTGGACCGGTCTCGAAGCTTTCTTT.

The J gene is TRBJ1-2, the V gene TRBV18; D not certain. The CDR3 sequence is 14 residues long. Germline values: CDR1 KGHSH, CDR2 LQKENI. V shed 2 bases and J shed 6 bases, with 13 bases lying between them. The CDR3 spells CASSPSASGHGYTF. CDR3 sequence (DNA): TGTGCCAGCTCACCATCCGCTTCAGGCCATGGCTACACCTTC.

The table lists this clone with a count of one. For the CDR3, the DNA is TGTGCCAGCAGTCCCAGGGGGCGGAATTCACCCCTCCACTTT. It yields the protein CASSPRGRNSPLHF. The rearrangement links TRBV6-1 to TRBJ1-6, with 8 nucleotides matching TRBD1. This CDR3 is built from 14 residues. The germline V gene has CDR1 MNHNS and CDR2 SASEGT. The V and J ends lost 5 bases and 7 bases, in that order; junction bases with no gene match: 4.

The CDR3 DNA follows: TGTGCCAGTAGTATCAAGGGCGCCACCGGGACAGGGGAGAACTATGGCTACACCTTC. Amino acid sequence: CASSIKGATGTGENYGYTF. This chain uses TRBV19 with TRBJ1-2; 10 bases match TRBD1. The germline CDR1 and CDR2 sequences are LNHDA and SQIVND (reference sequence). The CDR3 loop spans 19 amino acids. The J segment lost 2 bases and the V segment lost 3 bases, leaving 15 bases of the junction unmatched.

The chain joins TRBV29-1 to TRBJ1-5; 7 bases are shared with TRBD1. This CDR3 has 15 residues. Germline V gives CDR1 SQVTM, CDR2 ANQGSEA. V gave up 4 bases and J gave up 3 bases; unmatched junction bases: 9. The DNA for the CDR3 is TGCAGCGTTGTATTGACAGGGTCCGACAATCAGCCCCAGCATTTT. It codes for CSVVLTGSDNQPQHF.

The chain joins TRBV25-1 to TRBJ2-7; the match to TRBD1 covers 9 bases. This CDR3 region has 13 residues. Unmatched junction bases numbered 9, after V lost 9 bases and J lost 6 bases. Germline V gene data show CDR1 as MGHDK and CDR2 as SYGVNS. CDR3 region: CARTGTGQFEQYF. The CDR3 coding sequence is TGTGCCAGGACCGGGACAGGGCAGTTCGAGCAGTACTTC.

V gene TRBV10-3 combines with J gene TRBJ2-2, with 8 bases identical to TRBD1. In germline, CDR1 is ENHRY, CDR2 SYGVKD. This CDR3 has 15 amino acids. The ends lost 3 bases at V and 6 bases at J; junction bases unmatched: 6. In nucleotides, the CDR3 is TGTGCCATCAGTGACCCCGGACAGGGTTCCGGGGAGCTGTTTTTT. It translates to CAISDPGQGSGELFF.

The chain employs TRBV2 and TRBJ2-6; D uncertain. CDR3 length: 15 residues. Trimming removed 6 bases from V and 0 bases from J, with 9 bases in between. Per germline, CDR1 SNHLY and CDR2 FYNNEI. CDR3 loop: CASRVLGSGANVLTF. CDR3 coding DNA: TGTGCCAGCAGGGTTCTGGGCTCTGGGGCCAACGTCCTGACTTTC. Using reference TRBV2 and TRBJ2-6 for the parts outside the CDR3, the full variable domain is EPEVTQTPSHQVTQMGQEVILRCVPISNHLYFYWYRQILGQKVEFLVSFYNNEISEKSEIFDDQFSVERPDGSNFTLKIRSTKLEDSAMYFCASRVLGSGANVLTFGAGSRLTVL.

The chain combines TRBV6-5 with TRBJ2-2; D remains unclear. Germline CDR1 is MNHEY and CDR2 is SVGAGI. CDR3 length: 13 amino acids. V was pared by 7 bases and J by 5 bases, with 11 bases between. CDR3 DNA sequence: TGTGCCAGCATGACCCCGGTGACCGGGGAGCTGTTTTTT. This translates into CASMTPVTGELFF.

This clone was seen a few times. The chain recombines TRBV30 with TRBJ1-2; D gene unclear. This CDR3 is built from 14 residues. The V gene lost 1 base and the J gene lost 4 bases, with 13 bases spanning the gap. Germline assignment: CDR1 GTSNPN and CDR2 SVGIG (reference sequence). As DNA, the CDR3 is TGTGCCTGGAGTGGGAACAGAGAATCCTATGGCTACACCTTC. It is translated as CAWSGNRESYGYTF.

This clone has a single count. This chain connects TRBV5-4 to TRBJ2-5, with 8 positions matching TRBD1. Unmatched junction bases numbered 12, after V lost 4 bases and J lost 7 bases. CDR1 is SGHNT, CDR2 YYREEE, per germline (reference sequence). The length of the CDR3 is 15 residues. The CDR3 bases are TGTGCCAGCAGCCCGGGACAGGCTCAGATCGGGACCCAGTACTTC. Amino acid sequence: CASSPGQAQIGTQYF.

This chain joins TRBV10-2 and TRBJ1-2; no firm D call. The CDR3 loop spans 16 amino acids. V was clipped by 2 bases and J by 6 bases, with 19 bases between them. CDR1 is WSHSY and CDR2 is SAAADI in the germline V gene. The CDR3 DNA is TGCGCCAGCAGTGAGGGGTGGATTAGCGCCGGGGATGGCTACACCTTC. Protein: CASSEGWISAGDGYTF.

This clone was seen once. The rearrangement uses TRBV7-9 and TRBJ1-1, with 7 bases that match TRBD1. The CDR3 is 15 amino acids. The V gene end was trimmed by 1 base and the J gene end by 0 bases; junction bases not matched to a gene: 2. The germline V gene has CDR1 SEHNR and CDR2 FQNEAQ (reference sequence). The CDR3 reads CASSLGGQMNTEAFF. The CDR3 DNA reads as TGTGCCAGCAGCTTAGGGGGACAGATGAACACTGAAGCTTTCTTT.

The chain's CDR3 is CASSTGQLNGELFF. In nucleotides, the CDR3 is TGTGCCAGCAGCACGGGACAGCTTAACGGGGAGCTGTTTTTT. The rearrangement links TRBV7-2 to TRBJ2-2; 7 bases agree with TRBD1. The V gene's germline CDR1 is SGHTA and CDR2 FQGNSA. V trimming: 5 bases; J trimming: 7 bases; junction bases outside the gene matches: 7. The CDR3 contains 14 residues.